What follows are 19 T cell receptor beta chains derived from one specimen sequenced in a study of OX40 agonist ivuxolimab in advanced cancers. Clones were sequenced by immunoSEQ multiplex PCR, and TCRdb holds only the in-frame ones, with some missing. The repertoire holds about 50,000 clones, 88% seen once, with roughly 1.1% in the top ten. Source: CD4+ or CD8+ T cells sorted from blood, taken in a trial of the OX40 agonist ivuxolimab. These receptors were collected from an adult with an advanced solid tumor such as melanoma, head and neck, liver or kidney cancer.

V gene TRBV10-3 combines with J gene TRBJ2-1; D possibly corresponds to TRBD2 (5 bases). The CDR3 spans 13 residues. Trimming took 6 bases from V and 3 from J, leaving 9 bases between them. Germline CDR1 reads ENHRY; CDR2 reads SYGVKD. The CDR3 loop is CAIRDGLYNEQFF. Here the CDR3 DNA reads TGTGCCATCAGGGACGGACTCTACAATGAGCAGTTCTTC.

This clone turned up a few times. This rearrangement joins TRBV4-1 to TRBJ2-3, with D possibly TRBD2 on 6 matching bases. This CDR3 region has 16 residues. Germline loops: CDR1 MGHRA, CDR2 YSYEKL. V lost 1 base to trimming and J lost 4 bases, with 15 bases between them. CDR3 amino acids: CASSQVPGRGPDTQYF. The CDR3 coding sequence is TGCGCCAGCAGCCAAGTCCCCGGGAGAGGTCCAGATACGCAGTATTTT.

The V call is TRBV7-2, the J call TRBJ2-5; 11 bases match TRBD2. The DNA end is more similar to TRBJ2-7, so the J call may be wrong. This CDR3 spans 17 amino acids. Germline-derived CDR1 and CDR2 are SGHTA and FQGNSA. CDR3 in amino acids: CASSHLYTSGSWYEQYF. CDR3 sequence (DNA): TGTGCCAGCAGCCACCTATATACTAGCGGGAGTTGGTACGAGCAGTACTTC.

The genes are TRBV19 and TRBJ2-5, with a possible D match to TRBD2 (5 bases). There are 13 residues in the CDR3. V dropped 4 bases and J dropped 1 base, with 7 bases sitting between them. Germline V gene data show CDR1 as LNHDA and CDR2 as SQIVND (reference sequence). The CDR3 nucleotides are TGTGCCAGTAGTAGGGAGCGCCAAGAGACCCAGTACTTC. Amino acids: CASSRERQETQYF.

The chain combines TRBV10-3 with TRBJ1-5; 8 nucleotides line up with TRBD1. Germline V gene data show CDR1 as ENHRY and CDR2 as SYGVKD. V lost 6 bases and J lost 0; bases outside the gene matches: 4. There are 15 residues in the CDR3. CDR3 amino acids: CAISGTGYSNQPQHF. The CDR3 DNA follows: TGTGCCATCAGCGGGACAGGCTATAGCAATCAGCCCCAGCATTTT.

This chain uses TRBV29-1 with TRBJ2-2, with D unclear. The CDR3 runs 14 residues. In germline, CDR1 is SQVTM, CDR2 ANQGSEA. The V end lost 5 bases, the J end lost 0 bases, and 10 bases lay between the germline ends. CDR3 loop: CSVSRNANTGELFF. Here the CDR3 DNA reads TGCAGCGTTAGCAGGAACGCGAACACCGGGGAGCTGTTTTTT.

This chain joins TRBV11-2 and TRBJ2-7, with no clear D. The CDR3 is made up of 12 amino acids. CDR1 is SGHAT, CDR2 FQNNGV, per germline. V was pared by 7 bases and J by 4 bases, with 11 bases between. CDR3 loop: CASTRVGYEQYF. The DNA for the CDR3 is TGTGCCAGCACACGGGTAGGGTACGAGCAGTACTTC.

The chain combines TRBV6-6 with TRBJ2-7, with a tentative D call TRBD2 (5 bases). CDR3 length: 16 residues. V was cut by 0 bases and J by 0 bases, with 12 bases left in between. Looked up from germline, CDR1 is MNHNY and CDR2 is SVGAGI (reference sequence). The CDR3: CASSYSRVGGSYEQYF. DNA for the CDR3: TGTGCCAGCAGTTACTCGAGGGTAGGCGGCTCCTACGAGCAGTACTTC.

The DNA for the CDR3 is TGCGCCAGCAGCCCCCCCGCAGATACGCAGTATTTT. Its protein is CASSPPADTQYF. The chain links TRBV4-1 to TRBJ2-3; D not resolved. CDR3 size: 12 residues. Deletions cut 4 bases from V and 4 bases from J, with 6 bases between. Germline assignment: CDR1 MGHRA and CDR2 YSYEKL.

This clone turned up a few times. V and J are TRBV15 and TRBJ2-5; 11 nucleotides line up with TRBD2. The CDR3 is 15 amino acids. V dropped 3 bases and J dropped 5; count of bases not matched to a gene: 5. Germline values: CDR1 LNHNV, CDR2 YYDKDF (reference sequence). This CDR3 reads CATSSLTSGTETQYF. The CDR3 DNA reads as TGTGCCACCAGCAGCCTGACTAGCGGGACTGAGACCCAGTACTTC. Full variable domain (remainder filled in from reference TRBV15 and TRBJ2-5): DAMVIQNPRYQVTQFGKPVTLSCSQTLNHNVMYWYQQKSSQAPKLLFHYYDKDFNNEADTPDNFQSRRPNTSFCFLDIRSPGLGDTAMYLCATSSLTSGTETQYFGPGTRLLVL.

The gene calls are TRBV25-1 and TRBJ2-2; D may be TRBD2 (5 bases). Looked up from germline, CDR1 is MGHDK and CDR2 is SYGVNS. CDR3 size: 13 residues. V dropped 7 bases and J dropped 6 bases, with 12 bases sitting between them. CDR3 sequence: CASTRPGAGELFF. CDR3 DNA: TGTGCCAGCACTCGACCCGGGGCCGGGGAGCTGTTTTTT.

The genes are TRBV7-9 and TRBJ1-1; a weak D match, TRBD1 (6 bases). The length of the CDR3 is 14 residues. Germline V gene data show CDR1 as SEHNR and CDR2 as FQNEAQ (reference sequence). V lost 3 bases to trimming and J lost 4 bases, with 12 bases between them. The CDR3, as DNA: TGTGCCAGCAGCTTGAACAGGGCAGGCACTGAAGCTTTCTTT. Translation gives CASSLNRAGTEAFF.

The CDR3 region is CASSPFVGENIQYF. Written as DNA, the CDR3 is TGTGCCAGCTCACCGTTTGTAGGGGAAAACATTCAGTACTTC. The gene calls are TRBV18 and TRBJ2-4, with D maybe TRBD1 (5 bases). The length of the CDR3 is 14 residues. V was shortened by 3 bases and J by 5 bases, with 11 bases between the two germline ends. Germline V lookup: CDR1 KGHSH, CDR2 LQKENI.

J is TRBJ2-6 and V is TRBV2; D unresolved. Germline CDR1 reads SNHLY; CDR2 reads FYNNEI. CDR3 size: 14 residues. The V and J ends lost 6 bases and 1 base respectively, with 7 bases between them. In nucleotides, the CDR3 is TGTGCCAGCAGGAGGCAGTCTGGGGCCAACGTCCTGACTTTC. Its translation is CASRRQSGANVLTF.

The V call is TRBV5-6, the J call TRBJ2-3; tentatively, D is TRBD2 (6 bases). V was cut by 3 bases and J by 1 base, with 24 bases left in between. This CDR3 has 19 residues. CDR1 and CDR2 from the germline V gene are SGHDT and YYEEEE. CDR3: CASSSRGLLLGRRTDTQYF. In DNA form, the CDR3 reads TGTGCCAGCAGCTCCCGGGGTCTTCTATTGGGGAGGCGCACAGATACGCAGTATTTT.

The rearrangement joins TRBV5-1 to TRBJ2-7; D is unresolved. The CDR3 spans 12 residues. The V gene's germline CDR1 is SGHRS and CDR2 YFSETQ. Trimming pared 6 bases from V and 2 bases from J, leaving 9 bases between. The CDR3 is CASKKETYEQYF. The CDR3 DNA reads TGCGCCAGCAAAAAGGAGACCTACGAGCAGTACTTC.

V gene TRBV5-6 combines with J gene TRBJ1-3; no definite D call. Between the trimmed V and J ends, which lost 6 bases and 0 bases, there was a span of 7 bases. The CDR3 runs 13 residues. The germline gives CDR1 SGHDT, CDR2 YYEEEE. CDR3 sequence (DNA): TGTGCCAGCATGGGGAGCTCTGGAAACACCATATATTTT. It encodes CASMGSSGNTIYF.

This chain joins TRBV19 and TRBJ2-1, with D unclear. Germline-derived CDR1 and CDR2 are LNHDA and SQIVND (reference sequence). The CDR3 is 17 amino acids. The V and J ends lost 2 bases and 1 base respectively, with 15 bases between them. The CDR3 protein is CASSIPRAAFSYNEQFF. The CDR3 nucleotides read TGTGCCAGTAGTATACCAAGGGCCGCCTTTTCCTACAATGAGCAGTTCTTC.

Here the CDR3 DNA reads TGTGCCAGCAGTGATCCGAGACAGGGGAACACTGAAGCTTTCTTT. Translation: CASSDPRQGNTEAFF. The rearrangement uses TRBV25-1 and TRBJ1-1, with 7 bases aligning to TRBD1. This CDR3 spans 15 amino acids. Germline CDR1 MGHDK, CDR2 SYGVNS. V lost 3 bases, J lost 1 base, and 5 bases stayed unmatched.